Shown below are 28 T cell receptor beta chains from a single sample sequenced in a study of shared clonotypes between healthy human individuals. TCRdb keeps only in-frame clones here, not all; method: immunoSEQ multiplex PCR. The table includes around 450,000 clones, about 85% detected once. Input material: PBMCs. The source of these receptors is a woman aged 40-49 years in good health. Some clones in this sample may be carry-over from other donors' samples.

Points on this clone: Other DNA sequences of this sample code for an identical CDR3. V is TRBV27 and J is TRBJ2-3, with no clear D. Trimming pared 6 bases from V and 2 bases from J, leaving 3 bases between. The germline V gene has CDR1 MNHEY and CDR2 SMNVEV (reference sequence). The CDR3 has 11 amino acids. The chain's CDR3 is CASSPTDTQYF. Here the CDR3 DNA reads TGTGCCAGCAGCCCCACAGATACGCAGTATTTT.

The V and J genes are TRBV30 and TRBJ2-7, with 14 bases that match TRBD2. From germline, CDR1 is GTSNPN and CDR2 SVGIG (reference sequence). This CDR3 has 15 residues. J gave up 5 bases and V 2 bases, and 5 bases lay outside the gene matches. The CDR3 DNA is TGTGCCTGGAGTCCGGGACTAGCGGGGGACCACGAGCAGTACTTC. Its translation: CAWSPGLAGDHEQYF. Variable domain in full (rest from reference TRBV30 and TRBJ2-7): SQTIHQWPATLVQPVGSPLSLECTVEGTSNPNLYWYRQAAGRGLQLLFYSVGIGQISSEVPQNLSASRPQDRQFILSSKKLLLSDSGFYLCAWSPGLAGDHEQYFGPGTRLTVT.

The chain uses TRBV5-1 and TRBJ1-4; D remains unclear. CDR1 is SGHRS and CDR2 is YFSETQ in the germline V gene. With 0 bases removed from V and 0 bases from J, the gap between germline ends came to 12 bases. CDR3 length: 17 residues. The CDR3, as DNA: TGCGCCAGCAGCTTGGCCGGAGCGGGAGCAACTAATGAAAAACTGTTTTTT. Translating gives CASSLAGAGATNEKLFF.

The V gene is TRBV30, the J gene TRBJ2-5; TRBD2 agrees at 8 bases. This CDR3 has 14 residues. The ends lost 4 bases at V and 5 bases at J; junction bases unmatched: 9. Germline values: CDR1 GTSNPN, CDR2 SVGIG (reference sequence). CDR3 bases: TGTGCCTGGAATTATGGACTAGCCGGTGAGACCCAGTACTTC. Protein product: CAWNYGLAGETQYF.

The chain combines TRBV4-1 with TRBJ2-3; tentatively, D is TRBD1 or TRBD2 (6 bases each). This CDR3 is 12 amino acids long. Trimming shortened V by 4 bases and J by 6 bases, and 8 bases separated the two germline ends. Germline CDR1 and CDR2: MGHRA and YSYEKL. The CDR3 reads CASSPGADTQYF. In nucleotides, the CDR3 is TGCGCCAGCAGCCCGGGGGCGGATACGCAGTATTTT.

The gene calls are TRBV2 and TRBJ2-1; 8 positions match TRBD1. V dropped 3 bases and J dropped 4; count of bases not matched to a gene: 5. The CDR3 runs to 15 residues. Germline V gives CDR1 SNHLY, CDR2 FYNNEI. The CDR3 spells CASSELRGRYNEQFF. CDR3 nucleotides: TGTGCCAGCAGTGAGCTCAGGGGGCGTTACAATGAGCAGTTCTTC.

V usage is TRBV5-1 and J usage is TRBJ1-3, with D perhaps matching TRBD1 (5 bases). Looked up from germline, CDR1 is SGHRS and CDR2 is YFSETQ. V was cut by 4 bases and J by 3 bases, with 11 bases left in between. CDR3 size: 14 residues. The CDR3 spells CASSRDSFGNTIYF. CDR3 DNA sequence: TGCGCCAGCAGCCGAGACAGTTTTGGAAACACCATATATTTT.

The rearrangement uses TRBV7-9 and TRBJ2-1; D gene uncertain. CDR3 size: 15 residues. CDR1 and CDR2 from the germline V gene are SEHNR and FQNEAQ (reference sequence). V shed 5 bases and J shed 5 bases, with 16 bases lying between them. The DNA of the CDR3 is TGTGCCAGCAGCAGATCACTTTCGACCAACAATGAGCAGTTCTTC. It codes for CASSRSLSTNNEQFF.

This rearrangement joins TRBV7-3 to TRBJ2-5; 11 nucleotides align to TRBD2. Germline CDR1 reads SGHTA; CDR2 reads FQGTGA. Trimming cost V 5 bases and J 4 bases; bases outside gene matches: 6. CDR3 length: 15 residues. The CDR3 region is CASSPRLAGIETQYF. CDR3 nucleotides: TGTGCCAGCAGCCCGAGACTAGCGGGGATAGAGACCCAGTACTTC. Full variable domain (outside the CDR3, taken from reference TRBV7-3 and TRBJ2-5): GAGVSQTPSNKVTEKGKYVELRCDPISGHTALYWYRQSLGQGPEFLIYFQGTGAADDSGLPNDRFFAVRPEGSVSTLKIQRTERGDSAVYLCASSPRLAGIETQYFGPGTRLLVL.

The CDR3 region has the DNA TGTGCCAGCAGCTTAAACTTGTTAGCCAAAAACATTCAGTACTTC. This encodes CASSLNLLAKNIQYF. The chain combines TRBV11-2 with TRBJ2-4; D gene unclear. This CDR3 contains 15 residues. Germline-derived CDR1 and CDR2 are SGHAT and FQNNGV. Trimming removed 2 bases at V and 0 bases at J, with 8 bases between.

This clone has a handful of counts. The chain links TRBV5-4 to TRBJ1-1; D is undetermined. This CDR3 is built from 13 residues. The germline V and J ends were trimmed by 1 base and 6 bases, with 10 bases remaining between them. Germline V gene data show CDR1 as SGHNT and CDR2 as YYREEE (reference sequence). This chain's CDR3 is CASSLYGIPEAFF. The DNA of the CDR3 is TGTGCCAGCAGCTTGTACGGTATCCCTGAAGCTTTCTTT. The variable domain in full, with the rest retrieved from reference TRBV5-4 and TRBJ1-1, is ETGVTQSPTHLIKTRGQQVTLRCSSQSGHNTVSWYQQALGQGPQFIFQYYREEENGRGNFPPRFSGLQFPNYSSELNVNALELDDSALYLCASSLYGIPEAFFGQGTRLTVV.

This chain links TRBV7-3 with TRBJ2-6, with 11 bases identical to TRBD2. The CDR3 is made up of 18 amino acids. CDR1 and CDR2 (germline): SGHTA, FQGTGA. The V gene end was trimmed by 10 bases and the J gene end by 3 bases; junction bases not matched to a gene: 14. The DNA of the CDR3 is TGTGCCACCACCCCGGGACCGGGACTAGCGGTTGGGGCCAACGTCCTGACTTTC. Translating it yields CATTPGPGLAVGANVLTF. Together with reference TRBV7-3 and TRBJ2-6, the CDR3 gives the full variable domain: GAGVSQTPSNKVTEKGKYVELRCDPISGHTALYWYRQSLGQGPEFLIYFQGTGAADDSGLPNDRFFAVRPEGSVSTLKIQRTERGDSAVYLCATTPGPGLAVGANVLTFGAGSRLTVL.

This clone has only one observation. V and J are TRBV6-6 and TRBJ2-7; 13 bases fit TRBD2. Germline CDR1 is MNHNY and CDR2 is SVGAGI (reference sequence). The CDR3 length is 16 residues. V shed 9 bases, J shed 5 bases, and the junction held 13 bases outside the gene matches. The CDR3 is CASIGLAGDLSHEQYF. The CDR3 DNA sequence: TGTGCCAGTATCGGACTAGCGGGAGATCTTTCCCACGAGCAGTACTTC.

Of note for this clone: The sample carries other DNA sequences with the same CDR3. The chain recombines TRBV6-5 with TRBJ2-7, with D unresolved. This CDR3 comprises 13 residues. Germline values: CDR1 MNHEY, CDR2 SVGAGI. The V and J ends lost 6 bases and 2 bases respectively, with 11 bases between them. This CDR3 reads CASRADRPYEQYF. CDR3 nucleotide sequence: TGTGCCAGCAGAGCCGACCGGCCCTACGAGCAGTACTTC.

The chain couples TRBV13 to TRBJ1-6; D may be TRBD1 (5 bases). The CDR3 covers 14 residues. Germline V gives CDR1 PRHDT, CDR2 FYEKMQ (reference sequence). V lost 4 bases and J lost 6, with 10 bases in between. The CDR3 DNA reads TGTGCCAGCAGCTCTGGGACGGGTAATTCACCCCTCCACTTT. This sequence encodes CASSSGTGNSPLHF.

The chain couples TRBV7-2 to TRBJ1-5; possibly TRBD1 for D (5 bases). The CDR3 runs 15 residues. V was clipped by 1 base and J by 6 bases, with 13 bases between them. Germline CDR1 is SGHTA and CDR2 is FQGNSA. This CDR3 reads CASSLDGAVGQPQHF. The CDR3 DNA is TGTGCCAGCAGCTTAGATGGGGCCGTGGGTCAGCCCCAGCATTTT.

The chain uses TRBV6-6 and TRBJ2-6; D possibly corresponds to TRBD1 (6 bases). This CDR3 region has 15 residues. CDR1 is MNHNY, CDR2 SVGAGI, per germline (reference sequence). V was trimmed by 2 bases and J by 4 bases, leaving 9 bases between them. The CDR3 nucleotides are TGTGCCAGCAGTTACGGGACACTAGGGGCCAACGTCCTGACTTTC. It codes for CASSYGTLGANVLTF.

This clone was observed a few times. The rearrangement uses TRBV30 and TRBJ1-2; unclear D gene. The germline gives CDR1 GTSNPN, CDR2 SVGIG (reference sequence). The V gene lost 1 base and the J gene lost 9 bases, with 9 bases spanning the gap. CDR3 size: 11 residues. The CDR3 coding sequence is TGTGCCTGGAGTGATGTGGCTAGCTACACCTTC. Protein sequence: CAWSDVASYTF.

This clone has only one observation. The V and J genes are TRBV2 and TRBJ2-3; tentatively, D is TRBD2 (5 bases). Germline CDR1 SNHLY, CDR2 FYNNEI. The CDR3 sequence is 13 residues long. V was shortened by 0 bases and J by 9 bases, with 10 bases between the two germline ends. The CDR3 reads CASSEASTGTQYF. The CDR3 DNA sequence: TGTGCCAGCAGTGAAGCGTCAACGGGGACGCAGTATTTT. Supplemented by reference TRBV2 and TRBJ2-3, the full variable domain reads EPEVTQTPSHQVTQMGQEVILRCVPISNHLYFYWYRQILGQKVEFLVSFYNNEISEKSEIFDDQFSVERPDGSNFTLKIRSTKLEDSAMYFCASSEASTGTQYFGPGTRLTVL.

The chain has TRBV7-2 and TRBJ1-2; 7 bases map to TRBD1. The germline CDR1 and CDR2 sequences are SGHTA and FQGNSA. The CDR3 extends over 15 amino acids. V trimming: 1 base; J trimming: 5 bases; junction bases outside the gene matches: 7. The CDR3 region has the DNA TGTGCCAGCAGCTTAGGTTCGGGACAGAATTATGGCTACACCTTC. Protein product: CASSLGSGQNYGYTF. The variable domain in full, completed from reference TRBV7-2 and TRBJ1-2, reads GAGVSQSPSNKVTEKGKDVELRCDPISGHTALYWYRQSLGQGLEFLIYFQGNSAPDKSGLPSDRFSAERTGGSVSTLTIQRTQQEDSAVYLCASSLGSGQNYGYTFGSGTRLTVV.

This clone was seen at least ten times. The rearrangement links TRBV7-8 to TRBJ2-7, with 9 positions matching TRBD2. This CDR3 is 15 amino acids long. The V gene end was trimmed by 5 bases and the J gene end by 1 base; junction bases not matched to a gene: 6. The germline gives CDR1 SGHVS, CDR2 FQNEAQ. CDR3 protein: CASSPREGESYEQYF. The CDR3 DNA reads TGTGCCAGCAGCCCGCGGGAGGGTGAGTCCTACGAGCAGTACTTC. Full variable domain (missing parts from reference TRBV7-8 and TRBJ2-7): GAGVSQSPRYKVAKRGQDVALRCDPISGHVSLFWYQQALGQGPEFLTYFQNEAQLDKSGLPSDRFFAERPEGSVSTLKIQRTQQEDSAVYLCASSPREGESYEQYFGPGTRLTVT.

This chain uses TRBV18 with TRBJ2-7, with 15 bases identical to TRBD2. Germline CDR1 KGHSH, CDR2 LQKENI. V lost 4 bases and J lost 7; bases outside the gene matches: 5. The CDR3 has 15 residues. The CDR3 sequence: CASSRRTSGREEQYF. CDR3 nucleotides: TGTGCCAGCTCACGCCGGACTAGCGGGAGGGAGGAGCAGTACTTC. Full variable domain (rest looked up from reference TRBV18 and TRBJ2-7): NAGVMQNPRHLVRRRGQEARLRCSPMKGHSHVYWYRQLPEEGLKFMVYLQKENIIDESGMPKERFSAEFPKEGPSILRIQQVVRGDSAAYFCASSRRTSGREEQYFGPGTRLTVT.

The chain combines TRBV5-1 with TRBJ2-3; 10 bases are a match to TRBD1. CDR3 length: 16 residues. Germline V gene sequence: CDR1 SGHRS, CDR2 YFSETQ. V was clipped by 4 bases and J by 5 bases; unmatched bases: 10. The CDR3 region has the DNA TGCGCCAGCAGCCTCAGCGTGGGGACAGGGGAAGATACGCAGTATTTT. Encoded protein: CASSLSVGTGEDTQYF.

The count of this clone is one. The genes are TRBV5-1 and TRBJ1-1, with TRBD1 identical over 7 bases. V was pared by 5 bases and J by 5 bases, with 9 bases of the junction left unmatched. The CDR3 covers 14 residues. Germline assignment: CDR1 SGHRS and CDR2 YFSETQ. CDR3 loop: CASSQTGWETEAFF. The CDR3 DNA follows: TGCGCCAGCAGTCAGACAGGGTGGGAGACTGAAGCTTTCTTT. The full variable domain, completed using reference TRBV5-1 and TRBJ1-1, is KAGVTQTPRYLIKTRGQQVTLSCSPISGHRSVSWYQQTPGQGLQFLFEYFSETQRNKGNFPGRFSGRQFSNSRSEMNVSTLELGDSALYLCASSQTGWETEAFFGQGTRLTVV.

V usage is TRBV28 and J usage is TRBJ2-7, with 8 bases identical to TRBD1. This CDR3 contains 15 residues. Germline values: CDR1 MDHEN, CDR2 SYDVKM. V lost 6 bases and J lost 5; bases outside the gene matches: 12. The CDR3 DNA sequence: TGTGCCAGCAGGTCCCGGACAGGGCTATCCCACGAGCAGTACTTC. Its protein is CASRSRTGLSHEQYF. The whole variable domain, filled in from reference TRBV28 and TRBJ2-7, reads DVKVTQSSRYLVKRTGEKVFLECVQDMDHENMFWYRQDPGLGLRLIYFSYDVKMKEKGDIPEGYSVSREKKERFSLILESASTNQTSMYLCASRSRTGLSHEQYFGPGTRLTVT.

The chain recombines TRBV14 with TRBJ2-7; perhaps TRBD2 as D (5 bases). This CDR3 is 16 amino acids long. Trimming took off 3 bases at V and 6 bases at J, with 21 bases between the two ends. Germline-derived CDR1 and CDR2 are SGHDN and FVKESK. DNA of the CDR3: TGTGCCAGCAGCCACTCGGGTGGGAGAAAGGGCAGCGAGCAGTACTTC. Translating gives CASSHSGGRKGSEQYF.

CDR3 protein: CASSLGPWDEQYF. The CDR3 DNA sequence: TGTGCCAGCAGCCTTGGACCATGGGACGAGCAGTACTTC. The genes are TRBV2 and TRBJ2-7; D is undetermined. Trimming took 6 bases from V and 5 from J, leaving 14 bases between them. The CDR3 has 13 residues. Germline CDR1 SNHLY, CDR2 FYNNEI.

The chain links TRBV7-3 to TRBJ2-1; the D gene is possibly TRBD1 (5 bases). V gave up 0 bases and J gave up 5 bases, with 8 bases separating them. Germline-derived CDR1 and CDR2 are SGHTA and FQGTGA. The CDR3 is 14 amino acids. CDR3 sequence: CASSLTTANNEQFF. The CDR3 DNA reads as TGTGCCAGCAGCTTAACGACAGCAAACAATGAGCAGTTCTTC.